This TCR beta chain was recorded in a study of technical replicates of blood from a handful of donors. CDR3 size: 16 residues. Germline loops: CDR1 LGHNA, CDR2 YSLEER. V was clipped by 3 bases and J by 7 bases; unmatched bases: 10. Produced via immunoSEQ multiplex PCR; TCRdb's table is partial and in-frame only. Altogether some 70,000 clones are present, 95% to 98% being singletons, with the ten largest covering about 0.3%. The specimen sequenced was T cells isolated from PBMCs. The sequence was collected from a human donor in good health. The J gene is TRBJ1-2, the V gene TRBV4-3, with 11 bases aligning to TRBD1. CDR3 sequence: CASSHPGGQGAGGYTF. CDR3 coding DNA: TGCGCCAGCAGCCACCCTGGAGGACAGGGGGCAGGTGGCTACACCTTC.